Below are 15 T cell receptor beta chains sequenced from a single sample in a study of T cells expressing NK-cell markers (dated by TCRdb to the early 2020s). To prepare the library, 5' RACE was applied. Sequenced on an Illumina HiSeq 2000. The reads went through TCRdb reprocessing, and each CDR3 protein sequence gets one entry with no DNA. This sample's table contains some 340,000 distinct CDR3 sequences. The ten largest account for under 6.5% of the sample. Sequencing was carried out using blood T cells: a sorted CD56 or NKG2C T cell subset, CD4+ or CD8+ T cells, or bulk PBMC T cells (not recorded which). The receptor set was obtained from a man aged 18-70 years in good health.

The rearrangement uses TRBV6-1 and TRBJ1-5; as DNA is missing, the TRBD1 call by TCRdb cannot be tested. The CDR3 runs to 18 residues. Per the germline V gene, CDR1 is MNHNS and CDR2 is SASEGT. The CDR3 here is CASSLLGHAPDSNQPQHF.

The chain joins TRBV7-9 to TRBJ2-3. The CDR3 runs to 13 residues. The germline V gene has CDR1 SEHNR and CDR2 FQNEAQ (reference sequence). This CDR3 reads CASSEGSTDTQYF. Using reference TRBV7-9 and TRBJ2-3 for the parts outside the CDR3, the full variable domain is DTGVSQNPRHKITKRGQNVTFRCDPISEHNRLYWYRQTLGQGPEFLTYFQNEAQLEKSRLLSDRFSAERPKGSFSTLEIQRTEQGDSAMYLCASSEGSTDTQYFGPGTRLTVL.

CDR3 loop: CSVEFLAGLQDEQFF. The J gene is TRBJ2-1, the V gene TRBV29-1; TCRdb picks TRBD2, but there is no DNA to check that call. Germline CDR1 reads SQVTM; CDR2 reads ANQGSEA. This CDR3 contains 15 residues.

The rearrangement joins TRBV6-5 to TRBJ1-1; absent DNA, TCRdb's TRBD1 call cannot be checked. The V gene's germline CDR1 is MNHEY and CDR2 SVGAGI. The CDR3 runs to 15 residues. The CDR3 region is CASSYGQVLGAEAFF.

The rearrangement uses TRBV10-3 and TRBJ1-1; TCRdb calls TRBD1, which cannot be checked without DNA. This CDR3 has 12 residues. Per germline, CDR1 ENHRY and CDR2 SYGVKD. The CDR3 region is CATGDNYIAAFF.

J is TRBJ2-1 and V is TRBV6-5; without DNA, the TCRdb call of TRBD1 cannot be checked. CDR1 and CDR2 (germline): MNHEY, SVGAGI. CDR3 size: 14 residues. The CDR3: CASSLGGPENEQFF.

The CDR3 region is CASRGQLNTGELFF. This chain links TRBV7-6 with TRBJ2-2. The CDR3 runs to 14 residues. Germline CDR1 SGHVS, CDR2 FNYEAQ.

The chain is built from TRBV6-4 and TRBJ2-1; checking the TCRdb D call of TRBD2 is not possible without DNA. There are 18 residues in the CDR3. Germline V gene lookup returns CDR1 MRHNA and CDR2 SNTAGT. The CDR3 sequence is CASSEMGGTSGGNNEQFF.

The CDR3 sequence: CASSQRGGAGLYEQYF. The V and J genes are TRBV18 and TRBJ2-7; TCRdb reports TRBD1, a call that lacks DNA to check it against. This CDR3 comprises 16 residues. Germline V gene data show CDR1 as KGHSH and CDR2 as LQKENI.

The chain has TRBV7-3 and TRBJ1-6. This CDR3 region has 14 residues. CDR1 and CDR2 (germline): SGHTA, FQGTGA. The CDR3 reads CASSQYQYNSPLHF.

V usage is TRBV5-6 and J usage is TRBJ1-5; the TRBD1 assignment by TCRdb is unverifiable without DNA. Germline CDR1 SGHDT, CDR2 YYEEEE. The CDR3 has 14 amino acids. The CDR3 sequence: CASSLKGAHQPQHF. Filled out from reference TRBV5-6 and TRBJ1-5, the complete variable domain reads DAGVTQSPTHLIKTRGQQVTLRCSPKSGHDTVSWYQQALGQGPQFIFQYYEEEERQRGNFPDRFSGHQFPNYSSELNVNALLLGDSALYLCASSLKGAHQPQHFGDGTRLSIL.

The J gene is TRBJ2-7, the V gene TRBV18. The CDR3 runs 14 residues. Germline loops: CDR1 KGHSH, CDR2 LQKENI. The chain's CDR3 is CASSPQDSRNEQYF.

The chain combines TRBV7-2 with TRBJ2-3. The CDR3 spans 13 residues. Germline V gene lookup returns CDR1 SGHTA and CDR2 FQGNSA. The CDR3 protein is CASSLTEADTQYF.

The chain links TRBV5-8 to TRBJ2-2; TCRdb selects TRBD2, and the lack of DNA leaves this call unchecked. Germline V gives CDR1 SGHTS, CDR2 YDEGEE. This CDR3 has 16 amino acids. CDR3 region: CASSSSSGLNTGELFF.

This rearrangement joins TRBV18 to TRBJ2-3. Germline-derived CDR1 and CDR2 are KGHSH and LQKENI. The CDR3 is 14 amino acids. CDR3 residues: CASSPPSVSDTQYF.